Given below is one T cell receptor (beta chain) in context. Each donor was a healthy Caucasian individual from Russia, aged roughly 6 to 90. The data originate from a study of blood T cells in healthy people across ages. The V and J ends lost 3 bases and 2 bases respectively, with 22 bases between them. CDR3 length: 18 residues. Per germline, CDR1 LGHNA and CDR2 YNFKEQ. Together with a sample-barcoded 5' primer, a J-beta primer mix was included in a second PCR lasting 7 to 11 cycles. Via MiXCR, TCRdb re-called the 5' RACE reads, giving one row per CDR3 protein. The sample yields 600,000 to 900,000 distinct CDR3 sequences, more than 25% seen once. The sample also formed part of further work on T cells of mothers and their children.

The chain employs TRBV4-2 and TRBJ1-1, with D hard to call. This TCR was recovered from a boy aged 5-17 years in good health. Sequenced material: blood. The CDR3 DNA sequence: TGTGCCAGCAGCCAGGGCTCCCCCTTTGTAGAAGGAAACACTGAAGCTTTCTTT. Residues: CASSQGSPFVEGNTEAFF.